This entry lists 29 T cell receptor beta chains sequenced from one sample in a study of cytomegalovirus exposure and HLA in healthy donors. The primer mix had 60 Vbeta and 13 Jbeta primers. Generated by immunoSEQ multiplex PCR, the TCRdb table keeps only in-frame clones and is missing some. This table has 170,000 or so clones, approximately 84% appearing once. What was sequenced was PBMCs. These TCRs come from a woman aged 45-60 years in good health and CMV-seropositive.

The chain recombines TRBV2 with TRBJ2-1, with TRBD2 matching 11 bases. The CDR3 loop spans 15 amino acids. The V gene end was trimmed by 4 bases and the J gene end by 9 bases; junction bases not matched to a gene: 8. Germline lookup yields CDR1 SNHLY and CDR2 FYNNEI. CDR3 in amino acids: CASSVLAGGYGEQFF. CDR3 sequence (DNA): TGTGCCAGCAGTGTCCTAGCGGGAGGTTATGGTGAGCAGTTCTTC.

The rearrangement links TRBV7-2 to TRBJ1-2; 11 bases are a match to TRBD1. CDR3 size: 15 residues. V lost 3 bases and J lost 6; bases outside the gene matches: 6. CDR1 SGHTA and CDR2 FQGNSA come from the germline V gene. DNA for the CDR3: TGTGCCAGCAGCTTCGTGGACAGGGGGCGTCATGGCTACACCTTC. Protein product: CASSFVDRGRHGYTF.

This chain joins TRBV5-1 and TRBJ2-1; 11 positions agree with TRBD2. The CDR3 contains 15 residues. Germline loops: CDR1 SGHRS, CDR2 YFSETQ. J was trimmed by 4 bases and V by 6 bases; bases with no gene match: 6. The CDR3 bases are TGCGCCAGCACGCTACTAGCGGGGGTGTACAATGAGCAGTTCTTC. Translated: CASTLLAGVYNEQFF.

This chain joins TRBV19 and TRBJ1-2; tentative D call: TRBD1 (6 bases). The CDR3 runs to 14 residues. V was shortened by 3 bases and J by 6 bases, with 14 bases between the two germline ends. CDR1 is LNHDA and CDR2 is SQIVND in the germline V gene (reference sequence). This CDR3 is CASSITGGLDGYTF. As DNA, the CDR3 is TGTGCCAGTAGTATTACTGGGGGCCTAGATGGCTACACCTTC.

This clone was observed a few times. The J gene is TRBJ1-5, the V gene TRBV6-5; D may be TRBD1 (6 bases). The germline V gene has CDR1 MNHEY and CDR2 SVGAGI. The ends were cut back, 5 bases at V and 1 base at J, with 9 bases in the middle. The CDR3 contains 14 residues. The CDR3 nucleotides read TGTGCCAGCAGTCCCCAGGGGAGCAATCAGCCCCAGCATTTT. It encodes CASSPQGSNQPQHF.

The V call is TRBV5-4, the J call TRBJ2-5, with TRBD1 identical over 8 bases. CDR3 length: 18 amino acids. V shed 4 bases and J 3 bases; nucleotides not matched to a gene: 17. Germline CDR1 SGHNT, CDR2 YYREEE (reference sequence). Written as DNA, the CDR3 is TGTGCCAGCAGCGAGGCACCGGGACAGGCACCGGGGGAAGAGACCCAGTACTTC. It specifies CASSEAPGQAPGEETQYF.

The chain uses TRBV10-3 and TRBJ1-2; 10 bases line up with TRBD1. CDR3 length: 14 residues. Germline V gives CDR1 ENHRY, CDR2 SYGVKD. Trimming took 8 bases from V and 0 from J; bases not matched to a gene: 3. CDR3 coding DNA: TGTGCCATCTGCGGGACAGGGGCTAACTATGGCTACACCTTC. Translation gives CAICGTGANYGYTF.

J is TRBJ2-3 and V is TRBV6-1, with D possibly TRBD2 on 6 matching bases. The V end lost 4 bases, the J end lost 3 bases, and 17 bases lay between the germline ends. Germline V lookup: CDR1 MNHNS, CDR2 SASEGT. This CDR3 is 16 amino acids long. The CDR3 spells CASSGGLKPNTDTQYF. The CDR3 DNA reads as TGTGCCAGCAGTGGTGGACTAAAACCAAATACAGATACGCAGTATTTT.

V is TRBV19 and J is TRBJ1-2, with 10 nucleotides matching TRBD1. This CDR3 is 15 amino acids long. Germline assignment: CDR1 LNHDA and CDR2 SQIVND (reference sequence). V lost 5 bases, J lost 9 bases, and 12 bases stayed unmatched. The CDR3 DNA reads TGTGCCAGTAGTGGCCCGGGACAGGGGCTTCCTAGCTACACCTTC. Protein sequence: CASSGPGQGLPSYTF.

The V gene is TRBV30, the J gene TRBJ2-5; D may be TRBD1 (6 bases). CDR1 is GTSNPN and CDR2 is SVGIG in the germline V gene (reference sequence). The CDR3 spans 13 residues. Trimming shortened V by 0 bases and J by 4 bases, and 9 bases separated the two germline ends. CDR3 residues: CAWSVQGGETQYF. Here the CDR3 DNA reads TGTGCCTGGAGTGTACAGGGCGGAGAGACCCAGTACTTC. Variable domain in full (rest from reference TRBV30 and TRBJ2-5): SQTIHQWPATLVQPVGSPLSLECTVEGTSNPNLYWYRQAAGRGLQLLFYSVGIGQISSEVPQNLSASRPQDRQFILSSKKLLLSDSGFYLCAWSVQGGETQYFGPGTRLLVL.

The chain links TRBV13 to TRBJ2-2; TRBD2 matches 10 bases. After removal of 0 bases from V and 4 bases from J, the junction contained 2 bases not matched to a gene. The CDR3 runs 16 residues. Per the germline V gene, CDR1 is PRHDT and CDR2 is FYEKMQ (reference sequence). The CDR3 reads CASSLGAGGRTGELFF. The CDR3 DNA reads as TGTGCCAGCAGCTTAGGAGCGGGAGGGCGCACCGGGGAGCTGTTTTTT.

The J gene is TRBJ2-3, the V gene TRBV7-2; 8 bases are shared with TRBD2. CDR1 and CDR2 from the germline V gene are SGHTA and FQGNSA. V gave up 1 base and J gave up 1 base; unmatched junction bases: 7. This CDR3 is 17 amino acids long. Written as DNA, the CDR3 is TGTGCCAGCAGCTTAGGGCGCCCGACTAGCGGCACAGATACGCAGTATTTT. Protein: CASSLGRPTSGTDTQYF.

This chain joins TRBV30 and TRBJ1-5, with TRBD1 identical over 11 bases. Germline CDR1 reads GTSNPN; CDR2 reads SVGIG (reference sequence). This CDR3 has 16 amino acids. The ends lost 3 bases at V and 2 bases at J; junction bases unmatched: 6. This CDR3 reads CAWRSGQGAGNQPQHF. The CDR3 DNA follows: TGTGCCTGGAGGTCCGGACAGGGGGCAGGCAATCAGCCCCAGCATTTT.

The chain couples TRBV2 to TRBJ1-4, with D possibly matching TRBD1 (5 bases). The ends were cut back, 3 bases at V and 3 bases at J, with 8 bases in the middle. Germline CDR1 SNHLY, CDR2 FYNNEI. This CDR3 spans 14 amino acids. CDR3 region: CASSEGGANEKLFF. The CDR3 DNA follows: TGTGCCAGCAGTGAGGGGGGGGCTAATGAAAAACTGTTTTTT.

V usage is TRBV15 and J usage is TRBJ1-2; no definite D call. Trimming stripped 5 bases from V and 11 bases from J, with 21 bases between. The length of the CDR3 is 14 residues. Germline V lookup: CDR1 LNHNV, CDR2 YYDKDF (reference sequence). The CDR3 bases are TGTGCCACCAGCGGTGGAGCTGACTCGATTTTTTACACCTTC. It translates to CATSGGADSIFYTF. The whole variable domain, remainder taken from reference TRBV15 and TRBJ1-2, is DAMVIQNPRYQVTQFGKPVTLSCSQTLNHNVMYWYQQKSSQAPKLLFHYYDKDFNNEADTPDNFQSRRPNTSFCFLDIRSPGLGDTAMYLCATSGGADSIFYTFGSGTRLTVV.

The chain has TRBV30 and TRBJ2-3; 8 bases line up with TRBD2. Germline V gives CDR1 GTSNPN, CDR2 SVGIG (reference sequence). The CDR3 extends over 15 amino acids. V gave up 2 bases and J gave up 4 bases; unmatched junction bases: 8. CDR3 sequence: CAWSRGSGSADTQYF. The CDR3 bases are TGTGCCTGGAGTCGGGGGAGCGGGAGTGCAGATACGCAGTATTTT.

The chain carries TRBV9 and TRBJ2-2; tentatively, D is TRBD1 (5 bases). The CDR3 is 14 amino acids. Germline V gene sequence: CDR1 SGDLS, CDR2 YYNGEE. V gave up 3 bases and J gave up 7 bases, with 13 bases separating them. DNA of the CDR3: TGTGCCAGCAGCGCCTTTCAGGGTGGCGGGGAGCTGTTTTTT. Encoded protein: CASSAFQGGGELFF.

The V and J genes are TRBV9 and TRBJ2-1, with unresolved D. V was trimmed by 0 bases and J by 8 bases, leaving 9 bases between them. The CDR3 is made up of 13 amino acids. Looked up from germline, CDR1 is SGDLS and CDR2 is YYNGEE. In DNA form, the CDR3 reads TGTGCCAGCAGCGTAGATCAGTCCTATGAGCAGTTCTTC. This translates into CASSVDQSYEQFF.

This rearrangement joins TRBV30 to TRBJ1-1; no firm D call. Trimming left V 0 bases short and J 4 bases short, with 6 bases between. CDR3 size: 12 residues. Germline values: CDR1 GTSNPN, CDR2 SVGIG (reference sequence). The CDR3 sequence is CAWSVHGTEAFF. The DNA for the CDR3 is TGTGCCTGGAGTGTACATGGCACTGAAGCTTTCTTT.

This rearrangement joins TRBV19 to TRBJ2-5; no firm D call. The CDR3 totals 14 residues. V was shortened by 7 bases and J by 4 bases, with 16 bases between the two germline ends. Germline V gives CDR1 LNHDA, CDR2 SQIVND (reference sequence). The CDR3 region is CASMGTATSETQYF. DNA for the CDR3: TGTGCCAGTATGGGCACAGCCACATCAGAGACCCAGTACTTC.

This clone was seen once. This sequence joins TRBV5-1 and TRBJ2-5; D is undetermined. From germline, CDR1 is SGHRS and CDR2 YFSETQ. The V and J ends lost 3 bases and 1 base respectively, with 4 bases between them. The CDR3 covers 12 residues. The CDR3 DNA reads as TGCGCCAGCAGCTGGAGCCAAGAGACCCAGTACTTC. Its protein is CASSWSQETQYF.

The CDR3 nucleotides are TGTGCCTGGAGTGTACTAGGGGGCCTGGGGACTGAAGCTTTCTTT. Amino acid sequence: CAWSVLGGLGTEAFF. The chain uses TRBV30 and TRBJ1-1, with 7 bases fitting TRBD1. Germline CDR1 GTSNPN, CDR2 SVGIG (reference sequence). The J segment lost 5 bases and the V segment lost 0 bases, leaving 9 bases of the junction unmatched. CDR3 length: 15 amino acids.

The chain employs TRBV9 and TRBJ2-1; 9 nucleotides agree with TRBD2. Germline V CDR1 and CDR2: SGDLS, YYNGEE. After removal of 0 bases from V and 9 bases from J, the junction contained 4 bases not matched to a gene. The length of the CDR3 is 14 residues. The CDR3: CASSVGLAGSEQFF. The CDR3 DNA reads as TGTGCCAGCAGCGTAGGCCTAGCGGGAAGTGAGCAGTTCTTC. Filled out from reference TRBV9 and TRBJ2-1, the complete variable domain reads DSGVTQTPKHLITATGQRVTLRCSPRSGDLSVYWYQQSLDQGLQFLIQYYNGEERAKGNILERFSAQQFPDLHSELNLSSLELGDSALYFCASSVGLAGSEQFFGPGTRLTVL.

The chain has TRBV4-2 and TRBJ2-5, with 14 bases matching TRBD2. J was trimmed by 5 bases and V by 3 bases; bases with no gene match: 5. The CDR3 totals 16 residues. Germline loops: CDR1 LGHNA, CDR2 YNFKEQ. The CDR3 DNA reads TGTGCCAGCAGCCAGCGACTAGCGGGAGGGATGGAGACCCAGTACTTC. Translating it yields CASSQRLAGGMETQYF.

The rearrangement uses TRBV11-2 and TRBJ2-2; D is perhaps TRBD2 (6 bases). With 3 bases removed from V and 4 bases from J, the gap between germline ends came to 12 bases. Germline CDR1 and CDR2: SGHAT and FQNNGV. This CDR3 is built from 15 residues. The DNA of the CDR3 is TGTGCCAGCAGCTTCGGGGCGCGGGGCACCGGGGAGCTGTTTTTT. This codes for CASSFGARGTGELFF.

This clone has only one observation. The CDR3 region has the DNA TGCAGCGTTGTGGGACAGGGACCGGAGACCCAGTACTTC. It codes for CSVVGQGPETQYF. The chain couples TRBV29-1 to TRBJ2-5, with 9 positions matching TRBD1. CDR1 is SQVTM, CDR2 ANQGSEA, per germline. The V segment lost 4 bases and the J segment 5 bases; nucleotides outside the gene matches: 5. The CDR3 is 13 residues long.

CDR3 protein: CASSYGTGGEKLFF. The CDR3 DNA is TGTGCCAGCAGTTACGGGACAGGGGGTGAAAAACTGTTTTTT. This rearrangement joins TRBV6-5 to TRBJ1-4; 11 nucleotides agree with TRBD1. The length of the CDR3 is 14 residues. V was pared by 2 bases and J by 7 bases, with 0 bases of the junction left unmatched. Germline values: CDR1 MNHEY, CDR2 SVGAGI.

The CDR3 DNA sequence: TGTGCCAGCAGGGCTGGGGGGGCGGGAGTCCGGGAGACCCAGTACTTC. It encodes CASRAGGAGVRETQYF. The rearrangement joins TRBV7-2 to TRBJ2-5; a possible D gene is TRBD2 (7 bases). The V gene lost 6 bases and the J gene lost 5 bases, with 22 bases spanning the gap. CDR1 is SGHTA and CDR2 is FQGNSA in the germline V gene. The CDR3 loop spans 16 amino acids.

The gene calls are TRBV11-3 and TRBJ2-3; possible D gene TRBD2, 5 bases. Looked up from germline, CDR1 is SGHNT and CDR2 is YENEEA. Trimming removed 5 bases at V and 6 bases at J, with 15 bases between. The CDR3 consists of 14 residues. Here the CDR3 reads CASSPGFSMDTQYF. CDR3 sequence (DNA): TGTGCCAGCAGCCCGGGATTCAGCATGGATACGCAGTATTTT.